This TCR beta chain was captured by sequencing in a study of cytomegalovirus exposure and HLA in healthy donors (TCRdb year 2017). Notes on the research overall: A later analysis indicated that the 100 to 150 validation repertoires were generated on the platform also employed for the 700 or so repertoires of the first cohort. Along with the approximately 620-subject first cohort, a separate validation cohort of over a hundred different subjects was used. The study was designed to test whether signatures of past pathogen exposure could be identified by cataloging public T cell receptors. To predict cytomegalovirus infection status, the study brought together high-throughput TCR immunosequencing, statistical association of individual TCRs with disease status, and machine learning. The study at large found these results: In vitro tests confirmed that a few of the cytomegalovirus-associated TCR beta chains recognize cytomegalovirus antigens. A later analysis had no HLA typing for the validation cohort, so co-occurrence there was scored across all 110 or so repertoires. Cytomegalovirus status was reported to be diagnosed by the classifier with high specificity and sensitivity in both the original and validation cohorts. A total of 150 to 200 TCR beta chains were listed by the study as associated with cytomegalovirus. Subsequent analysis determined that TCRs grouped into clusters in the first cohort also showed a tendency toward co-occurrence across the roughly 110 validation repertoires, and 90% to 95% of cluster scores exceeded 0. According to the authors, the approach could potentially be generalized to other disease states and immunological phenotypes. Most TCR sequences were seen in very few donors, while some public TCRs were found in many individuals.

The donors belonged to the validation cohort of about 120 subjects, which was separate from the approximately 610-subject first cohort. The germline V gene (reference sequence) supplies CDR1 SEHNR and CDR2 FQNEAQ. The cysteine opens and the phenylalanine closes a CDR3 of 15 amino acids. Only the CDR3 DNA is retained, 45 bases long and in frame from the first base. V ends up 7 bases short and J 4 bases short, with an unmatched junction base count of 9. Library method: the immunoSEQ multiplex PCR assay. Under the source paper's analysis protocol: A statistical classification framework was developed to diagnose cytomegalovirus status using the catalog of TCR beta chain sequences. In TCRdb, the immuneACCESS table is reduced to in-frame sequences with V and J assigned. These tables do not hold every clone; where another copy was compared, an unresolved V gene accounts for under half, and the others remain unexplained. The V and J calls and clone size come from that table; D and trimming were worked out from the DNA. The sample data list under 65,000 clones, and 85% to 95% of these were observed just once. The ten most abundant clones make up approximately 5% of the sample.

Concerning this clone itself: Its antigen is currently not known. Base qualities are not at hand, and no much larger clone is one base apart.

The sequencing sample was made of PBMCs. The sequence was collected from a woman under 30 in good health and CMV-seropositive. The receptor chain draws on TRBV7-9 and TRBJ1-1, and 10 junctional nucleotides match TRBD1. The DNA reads TGTGCCAGCACCCCCGGGGACAGGGGCCCCACTGAAGCTTTCTTT. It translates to CASTPGDRGPTEAFF.